The clone carrying this TCR beta chain has more than one count but fewer than ten. Antigen unknown. Pooling was applied to second doses at about 4 or about 12 weeks. The sample originates from a study of T cell responses to AZD1222 COVID-19 vaccine. Study-level points and caveats: Seropositivity was recorded at baseline in only five to seven AZD1222 recipients. After two AZD1222 doses, spike-specific TCR breadth and depth rose versus day 0.

TCRdb's table, derived via immunoSEQ multiplex PCR, lists solely in-frame clones and lacks some. The sample has fewer than 200,000 clones; about 90% are singletons. The CDR3 is 16 residues long. CDR1 SGDLS and CDR2 YYNGEE come from the germline V gene. The ends lost 0 bases at V and 1 base at J; junction bases unmatched: 4. The chain uses TRBV9 and TRBJ2-1, with TRBD2 matching 7 bases. Here the sequenced sample was peripheral blood, taken 28 days after the second AZD1222 dose. The TCR sequence derives from an adult who received the AZD1222 COVID-19 vaccine. This CDR3 reads CASSVDGGGSYNEQFF. Written as DNA, the CDR3 is TGTGCCAGCAGCGTAGATGGCGGGGGTTCCTACAATGAGCAGTTCTTC. The variable domain in full, with the rest retrieved from reference TRBV9 and TRBJ2-1, is DSGVTQTPKHLITATGQRVTLRCSPRSGDLSVYWYQQSLDQGLQFLIQYYNGEERAKGNILERFSAQQFPDLHSELNLSSLELGDSALYFCASSVDGGGSYNEQFFGPGTRLTVL.